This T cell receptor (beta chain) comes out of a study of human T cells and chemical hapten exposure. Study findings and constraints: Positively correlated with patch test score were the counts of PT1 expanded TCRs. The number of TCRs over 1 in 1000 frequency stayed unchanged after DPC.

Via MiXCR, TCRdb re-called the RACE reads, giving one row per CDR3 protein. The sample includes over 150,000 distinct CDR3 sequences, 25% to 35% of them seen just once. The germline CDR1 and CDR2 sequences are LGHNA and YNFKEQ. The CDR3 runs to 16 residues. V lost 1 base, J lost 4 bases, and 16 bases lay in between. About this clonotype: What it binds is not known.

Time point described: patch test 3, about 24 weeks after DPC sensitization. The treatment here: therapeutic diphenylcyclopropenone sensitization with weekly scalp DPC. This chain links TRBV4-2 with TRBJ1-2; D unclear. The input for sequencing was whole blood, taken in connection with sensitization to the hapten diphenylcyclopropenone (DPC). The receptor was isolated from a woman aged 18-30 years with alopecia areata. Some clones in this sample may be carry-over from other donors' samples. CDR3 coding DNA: TGTGCCAGCAGCCAAGGGGGATCAACACCGGGCTATGGCTACACCTTC. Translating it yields CASSQGGSTPGYGYTF.